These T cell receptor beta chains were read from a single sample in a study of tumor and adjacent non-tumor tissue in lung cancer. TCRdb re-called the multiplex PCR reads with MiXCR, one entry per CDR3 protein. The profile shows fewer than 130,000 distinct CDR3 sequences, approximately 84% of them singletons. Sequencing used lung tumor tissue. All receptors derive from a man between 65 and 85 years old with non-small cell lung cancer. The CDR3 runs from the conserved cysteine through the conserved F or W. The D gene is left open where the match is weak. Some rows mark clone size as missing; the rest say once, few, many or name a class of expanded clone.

CDR3aa: CAISEYSGDFYGYNF; CDR3nt: TGTGCCATCAGTGAGTATAGCGGGGACTTTTATGGCTACAACTTC; d_gene: .; abundance: .; v_gene: TRBV10-3; j_gene: TRBJ1-2
CDR3aa: CASMYVGGRRGNEQFF; CDR3nt: TGTGCCAGCATGTACGTTGGCGGGAGAAGGGGCAATGAGCAGTTCTTC; d_gene: TRBD2; abundance: .; v_gene: TRBV6-5; j_gene: TRBJ2-1
CDR3aa: CASRKGASKENQYF; CDR3nt: TGCGCCAGCAGAAAAGGGGCATCCAAAGAGAACCAGTACTTC; d_gene: .; abundance: .; v_gene: TRBV5-4; j_gene: TRBJ2-5
CDR3aa: CANSQDRLPNETQYF; CDR3nt: TGCGCCAACAGCCAAGATCGACTACCTAACGAGACGCAGTACTTC; d_gene: .; abundance: .; v_gene: TRBV4-1; j_gene: TRBJ2-5
CDR3aa: CASKLTYTGEPFF; CDR3nt: TGTGCTAGCAAACTAACGTACACCGGGGAGCCGTTTTTT; d_gene: .; abundance: .; v_gene: TRBV11-2; j_gene: TRBJ2-2
CDR3aa: CSADVAGDTGEQFF; CDR3nt: TGCAGTGCTGACGTAGCGGGGGACACCGGGGAGCAGTTTTTT; d_gene: TRBD2; abundance: .; v_gene: TRBV29-1; j_gene: TRBJ2-2
CDR3aa: CSARDGIDTQYF; CDR3nt: TGCAGTGCCCGGGACGGCATAGATACGCAGTATTTT; d_gene: .; abundance: .; v_gene: TRBV20-1; j_gene: TRBJ2-3
CDR3aa: CSVRAGRETDTQYF; CDR3nt: TGCAGCGTCAGAGCGGGAAGGGAGACAGATACGCAGTATTTT; d_gene: TRBD2; abundance: .; v_gene: TRBV29-1; j_gene: TRBJ2-3
CDR3aa: CCAERGRANYGYTF; CDR3nt: TGCTGCGCCGAGAGAGGAAGGGCTAACTATGGCTATACCTTC; d_gene: .; abundance: .; v_gene: TRBV29-1; j_gene: TRBJ1-2
CDR3aa: CASSVRVGATGQPQHF; CDR3nt: TGTGCCAGCAGTGTCCGGGTGGGGGCAACGGGTCAGCCCCAGCATTTT; d_gene: .; abundance: .; v_gene: TRBV6-5; j_gene: TRBJ1-5
CDR3aa: CASSQQGGIYGYTF; CDR3nt: TGTGCCAGCAGCCAACAGGGGGGCATCTATGGCTACACCTTT; d_gene: TRBD1; abundance: .; v_gene: TRBV12-3/TRBV12-4; j_gene: TRBJ1-2
CDR3aa: CAISGDYTSYEQYF; CDR3nt: TGTGCCATCAGTGGGGACTACACTTCCTACGAGCAGTACTTC; d_gene: TRBD2; abundance: medium-sized; v_gene: TRBV10-3; j_gene: TRBJ2-7
CDR3aa: CASREARGFGYTF; CDR3nt: TGTGCTAGCAGAGAAGCCAGGGGGTTTGGCTACACCTTC; d_gene: TRBD1; abundance: few; v_gene: TRBV6-1; j_gene: TRBJ1-2
CDR3aa: CASSLSLGDGVSYEQYF; CDR3nt: TGTGCCAGCAGTTTGAGTCTTGGGGACGGGGTCTCCTACGAGCAGTACTTC; d_gene: .; abundance: .; v_gene: TRBV6-6; j_gene: TRBJ2-7
CDR3aa: CASSLAGGASDQFF; CDR3nt: TGTGCCAGCAGCTTAGCGGGAGGGGCCAGTGATCAATTCTTC; d_gene: TRBD2; abundance: .; v_gene: TRBV11-2; j_gene: TRBJ2-1
CDR3aa: CATSSPWGLENTEAFF; CDR3nt: TGTGCCACCAGCTCTCCGTGGGGCCTCGAGAACACTGAAGCTTTCTTT; d_gene: .; abundance: .; v_gene: TRBV28; j_gene: TRBJ1-1
CDR3aa: CANRTETNTEAFF; CDR3nt: TGCGCCAACAGAACAGAGACGAACACTGAAGCTTTCTTT; d_gene: .; abundance: .; v_gene: TRBV5-1; j_gene: TRBJ1-1
CDR3aa: CGISLNSGKAYNEQFF; CDR3nt: TGTGGCATCAGTCTCAATTCCGGGAAGGCCTACAATGAGCAGTTCTTC; d_gene: .; abundance: .; v_gene: TRBV10-3; j_gene: TRBJ2-1
CDR3aa: CASRLTVALEQFF; CDR3nt: TGTGCCAGCAGGTTAACAGTAGCTCTCGAGCAGTTTTTC; d_gene: .; abundance: .; v_gene: TRBV11-2; j_gene: TRBJ2-7
CDR3aa: CASSGTGLSNTEDFF; CDR3nt: TGTGCCAGCAGCGGGACAGGTTTGTCGAACACTGAGGATTTCTTT; d_gene: TRBD1; abundance: once; v_gene: TRBV5-6; j_gene: TRBJ1-1
CDR3aa: CASSQDLRDSYNEQFF; CDR3nt: TGCGCCAGCAGCCAAGATCTAAGAGACTCCTACAATGAGCAGTTCTTC; d_gene: .; abundance: many; v_gene: TRBV4-3; j_gene: TRBJ2-1
CDR3aa: CASSGLVGDNTGELSF; CDR3nt: TGTGCCAGCAGTGGGCTAGTGGGGGACAACACCGGGGAGCTGTCTTTT; d_gene: .; abundance: .; v_gene: TRBV28; j_gene: TRBJ2-2
CDR3aa: CSARKPSTGEMFF; CDR3nt: TGCAGTGCTAGAAAGCCGAGCACCGGGGAGATGTTTTTT; d_gene: .; abundance: .; v_gene: TRBV20-1; j_gene: TRBJ2-2
CDR3aa: CASRLRDSNQPQHF; CDR3nt: TGTGCCAGCAGATTGAGGGATAGCAACCAGCCCCAGCATTTT; d_gene: .; abundance: .; v_gene: TRBV28; j_gene: TRBJ1-5
CDR3aa: CASNPSSGNTGQLLF; CDR3nt: TGCGCCAGCAACCCTTCTTCAGGGAACACCGGGCAGCTGTTATTT; d_gene: .; abundance: .; v_gene: TRBV5-1; j_gene: TRBJ2-2
CDR3aa: CASSQVVSTDTLYF; CDR3nt: TGCGCCAGCAGCCAAGTTGTCTCTACAGATACGCTGTATTTT; d_gene: .; abundance: .; v_gene: TRBV4-1; j_gene: TRBJ2-3
CDR3aa: CASSLDQQQYF; CDR3nt: TGTGCCAGCAGCTTAGATCAGCAGCAGTACTTC; d_gene: .; abundance: .; v_gene: TRBV11-2; j_gene: TRBJ2-7
CDR3aa: CSATGAFEQYF; CDR3nt: TGCAGTGCTACCGGGGCATTCGAGCAGTATTTC; d_gene: .; abundance: .; v_gene: TRBV20-1; j_gene: TRBJ2-7
CDR3aa: CASSYSNGLAGGSEQFF; CDR3nt: TGTGCCAGCAGTTACTCTAACGGACTAGCGGGAGGTAGTGAGCAGTTCTTC; d_gene: TRBD2; abundance: .; v_gene: TRBV6-5; j_gene: TRBJ2-1
CDR3aa: CASNLTTSGRVNEQYF; CDR3nt: TGTGCCAGCAATCTAACCACTAGCGGAAGGGTCAACGAGCAGTACTTC; d_gene: TRBD2; abundance: .; v_gene: TRBV12-3/TRBV12-4; j_gene: TRBJ2-7
CDR3aa: CASSISPGTSRIQYF; CDR3nt: TGTGCTAGCAGCATTAGCCCCGGGACTAGCAGGATCCAGTACTTC; d_gene: TRBD2; abundance: .; v_gene: TRBV11-2; j_gene: TRBJ2-5
CDR3aa: CSVTWTSPYTLYF; CDR3nt: TGCAGCGTTACGTGGACCAGTCCGTATACGCTGTATTTT; d_gene: .; abundance: .; v_gene: TRBV29-1; j_gene: TRBJ2-3
CDR3aa: CSSSHTPGGGKETQYF; CDR3nt: TGTTCCAGCAGCCACACTCCTGGCGGGGGGAAAGAGACCCAGTATTTC; d_gene: TRBD2; abundance: .; v_gene: TRBV11-2; j_gene: TRBJ2-5
CDR3aa: CVSSYSMAEPVEQYF; CDR3nt: TGTGTCAGCAGTTACTCGATGGCGGAACCGGTCGAGCAGTATTTC; d_gene: .; abundance: .; v_gene: TRBV6-2/TRBV6-3; j_gene: TRBJ2-7
CDR3aa: CNARSSRRALGEQFF; CDR3nt: TGCAATGCTAGATCTAGCAGGAGGGCCCTCGGTGAGCAGTTCTTC; d_gene: .; abundance: once; v_gene: TRBV20-1; j_gene: TRBJ2-1
CDR3aa: CASSINFPGHYGYTF; CDR3nt: TGTGCCAGCAGTATAAATTTTCCCGGCCACTATGGCTACACCTTC; d_gene: .; abundance: .; v_gene: TRBV12-3/TRBV12-4; j_gene: TRBJ1-2
CDR3aa: CSARSPGGPGGANVLTF; CDR3nt: TGCAGTGCTAGGTCCCCGGGAGGTCCAGGTGGGGCCAACGTCCTGACTTTC; d_gene: TRBD2; abundance: once; v_gene: TRBV20-1; j_gene: TRBJ2-6
CDR3aa: CASSESGLAGREQYF; CDR3nt: TGCGCTAGCAGTGAGTCGGGACTAGCGGGAAGGGAGCAGTACTTC; d_gene: TRBD2; abundance: few; v_gene: TRBV10-1; j_gene: TRBJ2-7
CDR3aa: CASSRGQDNSPLQF; CDR3nt: TGTGCCAGCAGCCGGGGTCAGGATAATTCACCCCTCCAGTTT; d_gene: .; abundance: .; v_gene: TRBV12-3/TRBV12-4; j_gene: TRBJ1-6
CDR3aa: CSGEAWGETQNF; CDR3nt: TGCAGCGGTGAGGCATGGGGAGAGACCCAGAACTTC; d_gene: .; abundance: .; v_gene: TRBV29-1; j_gene: TRBJ2-5
CDR3aa: CSAERGKANYDYTF; CDR3nt: TGCAGCGCCGAAAGAGGGAAGGCTAATTATGACTACACCTTC; d_gene: .; abundance: .; v_gene: TRBV29-1; j_gene: TRBJ1-2
CDR3aa: CASLGQVSYEQYF; CDR3nt: TGTGCCAGCCTGGGACAGGTCTCCTACGAGCAGTACTTC; d_gene: TRBD1; abundance: few; v_gene: TRBV11-2; j_gene: TRBJ2-7
CDR3aa: CASSHGRGLEAFF; CDR3nt: TGTGCCAGCAGCCACGGTCGAGGGCTTGAAGCTTTCTTT; d_gene: .; abundance: .; v_gene: TRBV4-2; j_gene: TRBJ1-1
CDR3aa: CASRHNLWATTNTEAIF; CDR3nt: TGTGCCAGCAGACACAACCTTTGGGCGACAACCAACACTGAAGCTATCTTT; d_gene: .; abundance: .; v_gene: TRBV6-6; j_gene: TRBJ1-1
CDR3aa: CASSFSKTSGEREQYF; CDR3nt: TGTGCCAGCAGTTTTTCTAAGACCAGCGGGGAGCGCGAGCAGTACTTC; d_gene: TRBD2; abundance: .; v_gene: TRBV28; j_gene: TRBJ2-7
CDR3aa: CANSESQGTREQYF; CDR3nt: TGTGCCAATAGTGAATCACAGGGAACAAGGGAGCAGTACTTC; d_gene: .; abundance: .; v_gene: TRBV6-1; j_gene: TRBJ2-7
CDR3aa: CASSLVRRYNGQFF; CDR3nt: TGTGCCAGCAGCTTAGTGAGACGGTACAATGGGCAGTTCTTC; d_gene: .; abundance: .; v_gene: TRBV11-2; j_gene: TRBJ2-1